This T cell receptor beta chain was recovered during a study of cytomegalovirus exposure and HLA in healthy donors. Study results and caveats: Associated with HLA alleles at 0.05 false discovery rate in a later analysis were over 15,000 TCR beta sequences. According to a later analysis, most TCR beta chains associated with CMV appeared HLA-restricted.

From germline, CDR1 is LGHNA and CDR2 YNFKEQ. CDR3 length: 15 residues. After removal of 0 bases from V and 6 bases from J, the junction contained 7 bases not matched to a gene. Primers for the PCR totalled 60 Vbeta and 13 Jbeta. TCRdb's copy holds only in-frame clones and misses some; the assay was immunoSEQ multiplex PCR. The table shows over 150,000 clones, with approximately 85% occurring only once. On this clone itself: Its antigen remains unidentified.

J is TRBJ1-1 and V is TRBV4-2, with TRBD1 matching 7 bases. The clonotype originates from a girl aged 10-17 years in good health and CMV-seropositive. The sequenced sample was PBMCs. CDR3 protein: CASSQEDRMGPEAFF. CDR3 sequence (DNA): TGTGCCAGCAGCCAAGAGGACAGGATGGGACCTGAAGCTTTCTTT.